Listed below are T cell receptor beta chains from one sample, sequenced in a study of human thymus T cells. The table came from immunoSEQ multiplex PCR; TCRdb's copy has only in-frame clones and leaves some out. The sample consists of roughly 60,000 clones, nearly 95% of them appearing once. Sequenced sample: blood. The source is a boy younger than two with a congenital heart defect but otherwise immunologically healthy. Both conserved end residues are part of each CDR3. Each record gives: V gene, clone size, J gene, CDR3 length, D gene, CDR3 DNA, CDR3 protein. D genes are given only for firm matches. Rows may omit the clone size; those that give it use once, few, many or a size class.

TRBV19	.	TRBJ2-7	17	TRBD1	TGTGCCAGTAGACCTACCTCGGGGACAGGGCCCCTCTACGAGCAGTACTTC	CASRPTSGTGPLYEQYF
TRBV20-1	once	TRBJ1-4	11	.	TGCAGTGCTAGTTTGAGGGAAAAACTGTTTTTT	CSASLREKLFF
TRBV29-1	.	TRBJ2-7	12	.	TGCAGCGTTCGTCAAGGGGGATACGAGCAGTACTTC	CSVRQGGYEQYF
TRBV7-9	.	TRBJ1-1	13	.	TGTGCCAGCAGCGGAATAGGGGGGACTGAAGCTTTCTTT	CASSGIGGTEAFF
TRBV6-1	.	TRBJ2-2	14	.	TGTGCCAGCAGTGAACCGGCAGGTATCGGGGAGCTGTTTTTT	CASSEPAGIGELFF
TRBV15	.	TRBJ2-2	15	.	TGTGCCACCAGCAGAGGGGAGGTCCCTACCGGGGAGCTGTTTTTT	CATSRGEVPTGELFF
TRBV5-1	once	TRBJ2-1	14	.	TGCGCCAGCAGCTCACTGACGAGCTACAATGAGCAGTTCTTC	CASSSLTSYNEQFF
TRBV7-7	.	TRBJ2-7	14	TRBD1	TGTGCTAGCAGCCCAGGGACAGGGTCCTACGAGCAGTACTTC	CASSPGTGSYEQYF
TRBV7-3	once	TRBJ1-1	16	TRBD1	TGTGCCAGCAGAATGGACAGGAAAAATATGAACACTGAAGCTTTCTTT	CASRMDRKNMNTEAFF
TRBV7-6	.	TRBJ1-5	13	.	TGTGCCAGCAGCTCAAGAGTGGATCAGCCCCAGCATTTT	CASSSRVDQPQHF
TRBV29-1	.	TRBJ1-2	13	TRBD1	TGCAGCGTTGCTACGGCAGGGGGCTATGGCTACACCTTC	CSVATAGGYGYTF
TRBV6-5	.	TRBJ2-7	16	TRBD1	TGTGCCAGCAGTTACCTCTCCGGGACAGGGGCCTACGAGCAGTACTTC	CASSYLSGTGAYEQYF
TRBV7-2	.	TRBJ1-1	14	TRBD1	TGTGCCAGCAGCTTATCCGGGACAGGGACTGAAGCTTTCTTT	CASSLSGTGTEAFF
TRBV7-2	.	TRBJ2-3	16	TRBD2	TGTGCCAGCAGCCTCCGGACTAGCGGGGGGGCAGATACGCAGTATTTT	CASSLRTSGGADTQYF
TRBV9	.	TRBJ2-7	14	.	TGTGCCAGCAGCGTAAGCGGGCACGGCTACGAGCAGTACTTC	CASSVSGHGYEQYF
TRBV7-2	.	TRBJ1-2	14	.	TGTGCCAGCAGCTTAAGCGGGCCTAACTATGGCTACACCTTC	CASSLSGPNYGYTF
TRBV11-3	.	TRBJ1-2	17	.	TGTGCCAGCAGCCGCACCGTGGTCGGGGGCGCTGGATATGGCTACACCTTC	CASSRTVVGGAGYGYTF
TRBV6-6	.	TRBJ1-2	14	TRBD1	TGTGCCAGCAGACCACAGGGGGCAGGCTATGGCTACACCTTC	CASRPQGAGYGYTF
TRBV7-2	.	TRBJ1-1	16	.	TGTGCCAGCAGCTTAGGTGTAGGCACCCGGATCGGTGAAGCTTTCTTT	CASSLGVGTRIGEAFF
TRBV5-4	.	TRBJ2-7	15	.	TGTGCCAGCAGCTTGTACGGGGGGCTCTCCTACGAGCAGTACTTC	CASSLYGGLSYEQYF
TRBV9	.	TRBJ2-1	14	.	TGTGCCAGCATGGCGCGCGCCTCCTACAATGAGCAGTTCTTC	CASMARASYNEQFF
TRBV7-2	.	TRBJ2-1	15	.	TGTGCCAGCAGCTTAGGTGCGCCTTCCTACAATGAGCAGTTCTTC	CASSLGAPSYNEQFF
TRBV4-2	.	TRBJ2-1	16	TRBD2	TGTGCCAGCAGCCAAGAGACTAGCGGTAGTTACAATGAGCAGTTCTTC	CASSQETSGSYNEQFF
TRBV7-9	.	TRBJ2-1	16	TRBD1	TGTGCCAGCAGGGGGCCGGGACAGGGACGAAACAATGAGCAGTTCTTC	CASRGPGQGRNNEQFF
TRBV10-3	.	TRBJ2-7	11	.	TGTGCCATCAGTGACAGGTACGAGCAGTACTTC	CAISDRYEQYF
TRBV11-2	.	TRBJ2-2	18	TRBD2	TGTGCCAGCAGCTACGGACAGGGCCTAGCGGGAGGTGGGGGGGAGCTGTTTTTT	CASSYGQGLAGGGGELFF
TRBV6-1	.	TRBJ1-1	11	.	TGTGCCAGCAGCCGCGACACTGAAGCTTTCTTT	CASSRDTEAFF
TRBV6-6	.	TRBJ1-6	13	.	TGTGCCAGCAGCCCCCTGCGAAATTCACCCCTCCACTTT	CASSPLRNSPLHF
TRBV7-9	.	TRBJ1-3	15	.	TGTGCCAGCAGCTTCGGAGACACCTATGGAAACACCATATATTTT	CASSFGDTYGNTIYF
TRBV28	.	TRBJ1-4	13	.	TGTGCCAGCAGTCCGTTGCCAGTCCAAAAACTGTTTTTT	CASSPLPVQKLFF
TRBV5-1	.	TRBJ2-1	15	TRBD2	TGCGCCAGCAGCACTCTAGCGGGAGGGTCTGGTGAGCAGTTCTTC	CASSTLAGGSGEQFF
TRBV11-2	.	TRBJ2-1	14	.	TGTGCCAGCAGCTGGGGGAGCTCCTACAATGAGCAGTTCTTC	CASSWGSSYNEQFF
TRBV6-1	.	TRBJ1-1	13	.	TGTGCCAGCAGTGAGGGCAGAGAGACTGAAGCTTTCTTT	CASSEGRETEAFF
TRBV5-1	.	TRBJ2-1	15	.	TGCGCCAGCAGCTCCACTAGTAGCTCCTACAATGAGCAGTTCTTC	CASSSTSSSYNEQFF
TRBV10-3	.	TRBJ1-4	12	.	TGTGCCATCAGTGAGGAGGGTGAAAAACTGTTTTTT	CAISEEGEKLFF
TRBV7-9	.	TRBJ2-2	16	TRBD2	TGTGCCAGCAGCTTAATCCGGCGGGAGCAGGTCGGGGAGCTGTTTTTT	CASSLIRREQVGELFF
TRBV30	.	TRBJ1-6	13	.	TGTGCCTGGAGTTACAGGTCTTCTTCACCCCTCCACTTT	CAWSYRSSSPLHF
TRBV25-1	.	TRBJ1-2	12	.	TGTGCCAGCAGTGAATACAACTATGGCTACACCTTC	CASSEYNYGYTF
TRBV14	.	TRBJ2-7	15	TRBD1	TGTGCCAGCAGCGTCCCCGGGACAGGGACCTACGAGCAGTACTTC	CASSVPGTGTYEQYF
TRBV27	.	TRBJ2-3	16	TRBD2	TGTGCCAGCAGTTCAACCTTAGCGGGGTCCACAGATACGCAGTATTTT	CASSSTLAGSTDTQYF
TRBV4-1	.	TRBJ2-3	15	.	TGCGCCAGCAGCCAAGACCACTTTAGGGTCTATACGCAGTATTTT	CASSQDHFRVYTQYF
TRBV5-4	.	TRBJ2-3	12	.	TGTGCCAGCAGCTTTTCTGCAGATACGCAGTATTTT	CASSFSADTQYF
TRBV6-6	.	TRBJ2-5	14	.	TGTGCCAGCAGTTATGCTTATAGACAAGAGACCCAGTACTTC	CASSYAYRQETQYF
TRBV4-2	.	TRBJ1-5	13	.	TGTGCCAGCAGCCAAGATAGGGATCAGCCCCAGCATTTT	CASSQDRDQPQHF
TRBV1	.	TRBJ2-1	12	.	TGCACCAGCAGCCCGACTAGATGCGAGCAGTTCTTC	CTSSPTRCEQFF